This T cell receptor (beta chain) was identified during a study of cytomegalovirus exposure and HLA in healthy donors. Nominally healthy donors were sampled, though unrecorded immune exposures were likely. The primer mix had 60 Vbeta and 13 Jbeta primers. Some clones are missing from TCRdb's copy, which holds only in-frame ones; the method was immunoSEQ multiplex PCR. The table lists approximately 78,000 clones, approximately 70% of them singletons. The CDR3 covers 15 residues. Per the germline V gene, CDR1 is LNHDA and CDR2 is SQIVND (reference sequence). Trimming cost V 3 bases and J 0 bases, with 12 bases left between them. Concerning this clone itself: Its antigen is unidentified.

Study observations and caveats: Highest at DRB1 and lowest at HLA-C, TCR association rates differed among HLA loci in a later analysis. One later analysis reportedly identified an Asian-associated ancestry cluster that showed fewer N-insertions than the roughly 600-donor mean. Earlier analysis looked at TCR beta V segments, and most were productive about 90% or about 30% of the time.

This sequence was found in a man between 40 and 49 years old in good health and CMV-seropositive. The genes are TRBV19 and TRBJ2-7, with D possibly TRBD2 on 5 matching bases. Sequencing was done on a sample of PBMCs. The CDR3 sequence: CASSIWTGNSYEQYF. For the CDR3, the DNA is TGTGCCAGTAGTATCTGGACTGGTAACTCCTACGAGCAGTACTTC.